One and the same sample provided the 21 T cell receptor beta chains below, sequenced in a study of beta chain features in type 1 diabetes. The study reverse transcribed the entire isolated RNA, so it sequenced expressed TCRB transcripts. Sequenced by immunoSEQ multiplex PCR; TCRdb stores in-frame clones only, minus some. Of roughly 330,000 clones in the sample, about 11% were seen once. Sequenced sample: naive CD4+ T cells from blood. Every receptor here comes from a woman aged 25-40 years in good health.

The chain uses TRBV28 and TRBJ1-5; D remains unclear. The CDR3 has 14 residues. V was shortened by 5 bases and J by 0 bases, with 8 bases between the two germline ends. Per the germline V gene, CDR1 is MDHEN and CDR2 is SYDVKM. The CDR3 sequence is CASSTSVSNQPQHF. The CDR3 DNA follows: TGTGCCAGCAGTACATCCGTTAGCAATCAGCCCCAGCATTTT.

This chain joins TRBV5-4 and TRBJ2-2; 7 bases match TRBD2. V gave up 4 bases and J gave up 6 bases; unmatched junction bases: 15. CDR1 and CDR2 from the germline V gene are SGHNT and YYREEE (reference sequence). The CDR3 contains 17 residues. CDR3 region: CASSLVALAGVPGELFF. CDR3 nucleotide sequence: TGTGCCAGCAGCCTCGTCGCATTGGCGGGAGTCCCCGGGGAGCTGTTTTTT.

The chain links TRBV18 to TRBJ1-1; the D gene is possibly TRBD1 (6 bases). Trimming pared 3 bases from V and 0 bases from J, leaving 11 bases between. Per the germline V gene, CDR1 is KGHSH and CDR2 is LQKENI. The CDR3 extends over 15 amino acids. The CDR3 bases are TGTGCCAGCTCACCTCTACAGGGAGTGAACACTGAAGCTTTCTTT. Translated: CASSPLQGVNTEAFF.

The chain couples TRBV7-9 to TRBJ1-2; 10 bases are a match to TRBD1. This CDR3 is 15 amino acids long. V gave up 5 bases and J gave up 2 bases; unmatched junction bases: 5. Per the germline V gene, CDR1 is SEHNR and CDR2 is FQNEAQ (reference sequence). CDR3 bases: TGTGCCAGCAGCACTGGGACAGGGGCCAACTATGGCTACACCTTC. Its translation: CASSTGTGANYGYTF.

The genes are TRBV7-9 and TRBJ2-5; 13 positions agree with TRBD2. Germline V gene sequence: CDR1 SEHNR, CDR2 FQNEAQ (reference sequence). The CDR3 is 16 residues long. V shed 5 bases, J shed 2 bases, and the junction held 5 bases outside the gene matches. CDR3 bases: TGTGCCAGCAGCCCCGGGACTAGCGGGACTCAAGAGACCCAGTACTTC. Protein sequence: CASSPGTSGTQETQYF.

The chain uses TRBV11-3 and TRBJ2-1; 12 bases align to TRBD1. V shed 5 bases, J shed 6 bases, and the junction held 8 bases outside the gene matches. The length of the CDR3 is 16 residues. Germline V gene sequence: CDR1 SGHNT, CDR2 YENEEA. CDR3 region: CASSLSGTGGLNEQFF. CDR3 sequence (DNA): TGTGCCAGCAGCCTTAGTGGGACAGGGGGCCTCAATGAGCAGTTCTTC.

The chain carries TRBV7-8 and TRBJ2-1; tentative D call: TRBD2 (6 bases). Trimming took 3 bases from V and 10 from J, leaving 10 bases between them. CDR1 SGHVS and CDR2 FQNEAQ come from the germline V gene. The CDR3 is made up of 12 amino acids. CDR3 loop: CASSLPGGEQFF. The CDR3 nucleotides are TGTGCCAGCAGCTTGCCTGGGGGGGAGCAGTTCTTC.

V is TRBV25-1 and J is TRBJ1-2; maybe TRBD1 (6 bases). V dropped 2 bases and J dropped 2 bases, with 9 bases sitting between them. Germline V gives CDR1 MGHDK, CDR2 SYGVNS. The CDR3 runs 14 residues. CDR3 sequence (DNA): TGTGCCAGCAGTGAACAGACAGGCAACTATGGCTACACCTTC. Translating gives CASSEQTGNYGYTF.

This clone occurred a few times. Here the CDR3 reads CSSRIGGETQYF. Here the CDR3 DNA reads TGCAGCTCCAGAATCGGAGGAGAGACCCAGTACTTC. This chain connects TRBV29-1 to TRBJ2-5, with D maybe TRBD2 (5 bases). This CDR3 region has 12 residues. CDR1 SQVTM and CDR2 ANQGSEA come from the germline V gene. V was shortened by 8 bases and J by 4 bases, with 14 bases between the two germline ends.

CDR3 DNA sequence: TGTGCCTGGAGTGTTCGGGACAGTAGCAATCAGCCCCAGCATTTT. Translation gives CAWSVRDSSNQPQHF. This chain uses TRBV30 with TRBJ1-5; 7 positions match TRBD1. There are 15 residues in the CDR3. Germline CDR1 GTSNPN, CDR2 SVGIG (reference sequence). V gave up 0 bases and J gave up 0 bases; unmatched junction bases: 2.

This clone was detected only a few times. This rearrangement joins TRBV9 to TRBJ2-1; TRBD2 aligns across 9 bases. J was trimmed by 11 bases and V by 6 bases; bases with no gene match: 15. The CDR3 length is 15 residues. CDR1 is SGDLS and CDR2 is YYNGEE in the germline V gene. This CDR3 is CASTSGVAGVLQQFF. In nucleotides, the CDR3 is TGTGCCAGCACGTCAGGGGTAGCGGGAGTCCTTCAGCAGTTCTTC.

The chain uses TRBV4-3 and TRBJ1-4, with D unclear. The CDR3 loop spans 16 amino acids. V dropped 1 base and J dropped 2 bases, with 11 bases sitting between them. Germline values: CDR1 LGHNA, CDR2 YSLEER. This CDR3 reads CASSQVGRRTNEKLFF. CDR3 bases: TGCGCCAGCAGCCAAGTCGGAAGGCGGACTAATGAAAAACTGTTTTTT.

The rearrangement links TRBV28 to TRBJ2-3; TRBD2 agrees at 8 bases. With 5 bases clipped from V and 7 bases from J, the junction kept 20 bases outside the gene matches. The germline CDR1 and CDR2 sequences are MDHEN and SYDVKM. The CDR3 extends over 18 amino acids. In nucleotides, the CDR3 is TGTGCCAGCAGTGAGGCTTTTTACGCAGCGGGAGTTAGGAATACGCAGTATTTT. This gives the protein CASSEAFYAAGVRNTQYF.

The chain is built from TRBV15 and TRBJ2-7; 7 nucleotides agree with TRBD2. Losses at the gene ends were 4 bases for V and 4 bases for J; bases not matched to a gene: 10. The CDR3 is made up of 15 amino acids. Per the germline V gene, CDR1 is LNHNV and CDR2 is YYDKDF (reference sequence). Written as DNA, the CDR3 is TGTGCCACCAGCACCCCGGGAGGCGTGGCGTACGAGCAGTACTTC. Its protein is CATSTPGGVAYEQYF.

V gene TRBV2 combines with J gene TRBJ2-3; 8 bases agree with TRBD1. Germline V lookup: CDR1 SNHLY, CDR2 FYNNEI. The CDR3 length is 15 residues. J was trimmed by 3 bases and V by 3 bases; bases with no gene match: 5. The CDR3 DNA follows: TGTGCCAGCAGTGATTCAGGGGGCTCAACAGATACGCAGTATTTT. As protein: CASSDSGGSTDTQYF.

This chain uses TRBV28 with TRBJ2-3, with 12 bases fitting TRBD1. CDR1 MDHEN and CDR2 SYDVKM come from the germline V gene. The CDR3 runs to 16 residues. The junction had 9 bases not matched to a gene; V was cut back by 6 bases and J by 5 bases. Here the CDR3 reads CASSFPGQGAGDTQYF. For the CDR3, the DNA is TGTGCCAGCAGCTTTCCGGGACAGGGGGCTGGAGATACGCAGTATTTT.

The genes are TRBV28 and TRBJ2-5, with no clear D. Germline loops: CDR1 MDHEN, CDR2 SYDVKM. V was trimmed by 3 bases and J by 4 bases, leaving 9 bases between them. This CDR3 has 13 residues. The CDR3 region is CASSLSGGETQYF. CDR3 DNA: TGTGCCAGCAGTTTGAGTGGTGGAGAGACCCAGTACTTC.

The chain recombines TRBV6-6 with TRBJ2-7; the match to TRBD2 covers 10 bases. The J segment lost 3 bases and the V segment lost 5 bases, leaving 7 bases of the junction unmatched. CDR3 length: 15 amino acids. Germline CDR1 and CDR2: MNHNY and SVGAGI (reference sequence). The CDR3: CASSTWLAGDYEQYF. The CDR3 nucleotides read TGTGCCAGCAGTACCTGGCTAGCGGGGGACTACGAGCAGTACTTC.

This chain connects TRBV4-3 to TRBJ2-6; D not resolved. Germline values: CDR1 LGHNA, CDR2 YSLEER. The CDR3 has 18 residues. V was trimmed by 4 bases and J by 0 bases, leaving 16 bases between them. The CDR3 reads CASSRNTVPSSGANVLTF. The CDR3, as DNA: TGCGCCAGCAGCCGGAACACAGTTCCCAGCTCTGGGGCCAACGTCCTGACTTTC.

This clone turned up a few times. This chain uses TRBV30 with TRBJ1-1; 7 bases map to TRBD1. This CDR3 comprises 13 residues. J lost 5 bases, V lost 2 bases, and 5 bases had no gene match. From germline, CDR1 is GTSNPN and CDR2 SVGIG (reference sequence). CDR3 residues: CAWSTMGQTEAFF. For the CDR3, the DNA is TGTGCCTGGAGTACCATGGGACAGACTGAAGCTTTCTTT.

Only a few counts were recorded for this clone. The chain links TRBV6-5 to TRBJ2-7, with D possibly being TRBD2 (5 bases). Deletions cut 6 bases from V and 1 base from J, with 13 bases between. Germline V lookup: CDR1 MNHEY, CDR2 SVGAGI. The CDR3 is 14 residues long. The CDR3 DNA reads as TGTGCCAGCAGCCCCCGACGGGAATCCTACGAGCAGTACTTC. It encodes CASSPRRESYEQYF.